The 29 T cell receptor beta chains given below trace back to one sample, sequenced in a study of T cells after yellow fever vaccination. TCRdb used MiXCR to reprocess the 5' RACE reads, holding one entry per CDR3 protein. The sample records about 260,000 distinct CDR3 sequences, roughly 5.6% being singletons. The sequencing used CD4+ T cells sorted from PBMCs, collected on the day of the yellow fever booster vaccination. The receptor source for this set is a man between 18 and 29 years old who received the YFV17D yellow fever vaccine.

The chain uses TRBV29-1 and TRBJ2-1; D perhaps matches TRBD2 (6 bases). CDR1 and CDR2 from the germline V gene are SQVTM and ANQGSEA. V lost 7 bases to trimming and J lost 1 base, with 14 bases between them. The length of the CDR3 is 14 residues. DNA for the CDR3: TGCAGCGCAAGCCGGGACTTATCCTACAATGAGCAGTTCTTC. Translation gives CSASRDLSYNEQFF.

In its sample, this clonotype was seen many times. V and J are TRBV4-1 and TRBJ2-1, with D perhaps assigned TRBD1 or TRBD2 (6 bases each). The V end lost 2 bases, the J end lost 3 bases, and 14 bases lay between the germline ends. The germline V gene has CDR1 MGHRA and CDR2 YSYEKL. The CDR3 contains 16 residues. In DNA form, the CDR3 reads TGCGCCAGCAGCCAAAATAGGGGGGCCGACTACAATGAGCAGTTCTTC. This encodes CASSQNRGADYNEQFF.

This clonotype has only a few counts. The chain combines TRBV20-1 with TRBJ1-6; D ambiguous. Germline loops: CDR1 DFQATT, CDR2 SNEGSKA (reference sequence). This CDR3 is built from 11 residues. The ends were cut back, 0 bases at V and 14 bases at J, with 8 bases in the middle. The DNA of the CDR3 is TGCAGTGCTAGAGACCCGCGTGCCCTCCACTTT. Amino acids: CSARDPRALHF.

The gene calls are TRBV12-3 or TRBV12-4 and TRBJ2-7; 13 nucleotides line up with TRBD2. CDR3 length: 16 residues. V was clipped by 2 bases and J by 3 bases; unmatched bases: 4. The CDR3 reads CASSLPGLAGFYEQYF. The CDR3, as DNA: TGTGCCAGCAGTTTACCGGGACTAGCGGGGTTCTACGAGCAGTACTTC.

The V and J genes are TRBV20-1 and TRBJ1-4; D is possibly TRBD1 (6 bases). The CDR3 length is 15 residues. In germline, CDR1 is DFQATT, CDR2 SNEGSKA (reference sequence). The V gene lost 0 bases and the J gene lost 4 bases, with 12 bases spanning the gap. For the CDR3, the DNA is TGCAGTGCTAGAGATTTAGGGGGGAGTAATGAAAAACTGTTTTTT. It translates to CSARDLGGSNEKLFF.

The rearrangement links TRBV7-3 to TRBJ1-5, with D maybe TRBD1 (5 bases). Germline assignment: CDR1 SGHTA and CDR2 FQGTGA. The CDR3 has 15 residues. V gave up 4 bases and J gave up 5 bases, with 15 bases separating them. The CDR3 here is CASSCAGHLYQPQHF. The DNA of the CDR3 is TGTGCCAGCAGCTGCGCTGGACATCTATATCAGCCCCAGCATTTT. Full variable domain (missing parts from reference TRBV7-3 and TRBJ1-5): GAGVSQTPSNKVTEKGKYVELRCDPISGHTALYWYRQSLGQGPEFLIYFQGTGAADDSGLPNDRFFAVRPEGSVSTLKIQRTERGDSAVYLCASSCAGHLYQPQHFGDGTRLSIL.

This clonotype was recorded many times. V gene TRBV10-3 combines with J gene TRBJ1-2; 7 bases line up with TRBD1. CDR1 is ENHRY and CDR2 is SYGVKD in the germline V gene. Losses at the gene ends were 2 bases for V and 3 bases for J; bases not matched to a gene: 3. The CDR3 totals 14 residues. DNA for the CDR3: TGTGCCATCAGTGAGAGGGACAGTGACTATGGCTACACCTTC. It codes for CAISERDSDYGYTF.

The V call is TRBV7-9, the J call TRBJ1-1; D is uncertain. The germline V and J ends were trimmed by 2 bases and 5 bases, with 6 bases remaining between them. The CDR3 length is 12 residues. The germline CDR1 and CDR2 sequences are SEHNR and FQNEAQ (reference sequence). This CDR3 is CASSLLHTEAFF. The CDR3 region has the DNA TGTGCCAGCAGCTTACTCCATACTGAAGCTTTCTTT.

This clonotype appeared a few times. The DNA for the CDR3 is TGCAGTGCTATCGCAGGGGGAAGCAATCAGCCCCAGCATTTT. Amino acid sequence: CSAIAGGSNQPQHF. This rearrangement joins TRBV20-1 to TRBJ1-5, with TRBD1 matching 7 bases. The germline gives CDR1 DFQATT, CDR2 SNEGSKA (reference sequence). The CDR3 length is 14 residues. J lost 1 base, V lost 4 bases, and 4 bases had no gene match.

This clonotype occurred many times. The chain is built from TRBV27 and TRBJ2-3; D not certain. Germline CDR1 reads MNHEY; CDR2 reads SMNVEV (reference sequence). Deletions cut 6 bases from V and 1 base from J, with 8 bases between. This CDR3 comprises 13 residues. CDR3 bases: TGTGCCAGCAGCTCGACTGGCACAGATACGCAGTATTTT. Amino acid sequence: CASSSTGTDTQYF.

This clonotype was seen repeatedly, ten times or more. The genes are TRBV2 and TRBJ2-1, with a tentative D call TRBD2 (6 bases). Trimming shortened V by 3 bases and J by 4 bases, and 13 bases separated the two germline ends. Germline V gene data show CDR1 as SNHLY and CDR2 as FYNNEI. The CDR3 has 15 residues. CDR3 nucleotides: TGTGCCAGCAGTGAGTTAACTAGCCCGTACAATGAGCAGTTCTTC. Amino acids: CASSELTSPYNEQFF. Supplemented by reference TRBV2 and TRBJ2-1, the full variable domain reads EPEVTQTPSHQVTQMGQEVILRCVPISNHLYFYWYRQILGQKVEFLVSFYNNEISEKSEIFDDQFSVERPDGSNFTLKIRSTKLEDSAMYFCASSELTSPYNEQFFGPGTRLTVL.

This clonotype was seen only a few times. The chain joins TRBV10-3 to TRBJ2-3, with TRBD2 as a possible D gene (6 bases). Germline V lookup: CDR1 ENHRY, CDR2 SYGVKD. The length of the CDR3 is 12 residues. The V and J ends lost 4 bases and 5 bases respectively, with 7 bases between them. CDR3 protein: CAISGRGDTQYF. In DNA form, the CDR3 reads TGTGCCATCAGTGGGCGGGGAGATACGCAGTATTTT.

At least ten counts were recorded for this clonotype. The chain carries TRBV7-2 and TRBJ1-2, with 7 nucleotides matching TRBD1. J lost 2 bases, V lost 4 bases, and 10 bases had no gene match. The length of the CDR3 is 16 residues. CDR1 and CDR2 (germline): SGHTA, FQGNSA. The chain's CDR3 is CASSSPLGGQNYGYTF. The CDR3, as DNA: TGTGCCAGCAGCTCCCCACTCGGGGGACAGAACTATGGCTACACCTTC.

This clonotype appeared a few times. The chain is built from TRBV6-6 and TRBJ1-1; TRBD1 matches at 7 bases. Germline V lookup: CDR1 MNHNY, CDR2 SVGAGI (reference sequence). The J segment lost 7 bases and the V segment lost 6 bases, leaving 14 bases of the junction unmatched. This CDR3 has 15 amino acids. This CDR3 is CASSDTGTDRIEAFF. CDR3 nucleotide sequence: TGTGCCAGCAGCGATACCGGGACAGATAGAATTGAAGCTTTCTTT.

This clonotype was picked up a small number of times. The CDR3 bases are TGCAGTGCTAGAGATGGCCGGGACAGTCCCGGGGAGCTGTTTTTT. Residues: CSARDGRDSPGELFF. V gene TRBV20-1 combines with J gene TRBJ2-2; 7 bases line up with TRBD1. Trimming at V came to 0 bases and at J to 6 bases, leaving 7 bases not matched to a gene. This CDR3 spans 15 amino acids. CDR1 is DFQATT, CDR2 SNEGSKA, per germline (reference sequence).

This clonotype was detected ten times or more. The CDR3 is CASSLNRASYNEQFF. CDR3 coding DNA: TGCGCCAGCAGCTTGAACAGGGCGTCCTACAATGAGCAGTTCTTC. This chain connects TRBV5-1 to TRBJ2-1; possibly TRBD1 for D (6 bases). V shed 1 base and J shed 1 base, with 9 bases lying between them. Germline V gene lookup returns CDR1 SGHRS and CDR2 YFSETQ. This CDR3 has 15 residues.

This clonotype was detected a few times. The chain couples TRBV25-1 to TRBJ1-1; D not certain. The ends were cut back, 3 bases at V and 4 bases at J, with 12 bases in the middle. This CDR3 comprises 14 residues. Germline V gives CDR1 MGHDK, CDR2 SYGVNS. CDR3 in DNA: TGTGCCAGCAGTGAGTCAGTATCAGCCACTGAAGCTTTCTTT. Its protein is CASSESVSATEAFF.

CDR3: CASSQEISGSYNEQFF. CDR3 coding DNA: TGTGCCAGCAGCCAAGAAATTAGCGGAAGTTACAATGAGCAGTTCTTC. V and J are TRBV3-1 and TRBJ2-1, with D maybe TRBD2 (6 bases). CDR1 and CDR2 (germline): LGHDT, YNNKEL (reference sequence). This CDR3 spans 16 amino acids. Trimming shortened V by 0 bases and J by 4 bases, and 13 bases separated the two germline ends.

Ten or more counts support this clonotype. The DNA of the CDR3 is TGTGCCAGCAGCGAGACAAGAGACACCGGGGAGCTGTTTTTT. Protein product: CASSETRDTGELFF. The chain is built from TRBV7-3 and TRBJ2-2, with D uncertain. Germline CDR1 SGHTA, CDR2 FQGTGA. This CDR3 comprises 14 residues. Trimming cost V 5 bases and J 3 bases, with 10 bases left between them.

The table lists this clonotype with many counts. The chain joins TRBV5-4 to TRBJ1-6; TRBD1 is a possible D gene (6 bases). Trimming took 4 bases from V and 10 from J, leaving 12 bases between them. The CDR3 spans 13 residues. CDR1 is SGHNT and CDR2 is YYREEE in the germline V gene (reference sequence). Written as DNA, the CDR3 is TGTGCCAGCAGCCGAGACAGGAACTCACCCCTCCACTTT. It specifies CASSRDRNSPLHF.

This clonotype showed up just a few times. V gene TRBV7-3 combines with J gene TRBJ1-2; no definite D call. The CDR3 sequence is 15 residues long. Germline loops: CDR1 SGHTA, CDR2 FQGTGA. V was trimmed by 5 bases and J by 2 bases, leaving 15 bases between them. The CDR3 nucleotides read TGTGCCAGCAGCCCAGCGGGCGGACCCAACTATGGCTACACCTTC. Translating it yields CASSPAGGPNYGYTF.

This clonotype turned up a few times. The genes are TRBV9 and TRBJ2-1; 10 nucleotides line up with TRBD2. This CDR3 has 16 amino acids. Germline loops: CDR1 SGDLS, CDR2 YYNGEE. V lost 2 bases and J lost 4; bases outside the gene matches: 6. CDR3 bases: TGTGCCAGCAGCGTCCTAGCGGGGGCCCTATACAATGAGCAGTTCTTC. Residues: CASSVLAGALYNEQFF. Supplemented by reference TRBV9 and TRBJ2-1, the full variable domain reads DSGVTQTPKHLITATGQRVTLRCSPRSGDLSVYWYQQSLDQGLQFLIQYYNGEERAKGNILERFSAQQFPDLHSELNLSSLELGDSALYFCASSVLAGALYNEQFFGPGTRLTVL.

This sequence joins TRBV18 and TRBJ2-7; D might be TRBD2 (6 bases). CDR1 and CDR2 (germline): KGHSH, LQKENI. The V end lost 5 bases, the J end lost 1 base, and 12 bases lay between the germline ends. The CDR3 covers 14 residues. CDR3 coding DNA: TGTGCCAGCTCATCGACGGAGGGATCCTACGAGCAGTACTTC. This gives the protein CASSSTEGSYEQYF.

V gene TRBV12-3 or TRBV12-4 combines with J gene TRBJ1-5; D might be TRBD1 (6 bases). Trimming removed 6 bases from V and 5 bases from J, with 17 bases in between. CDR3 length: 15 residues. This CDR3 reads CASSPGIGGHQPQHF. The DNA for the CDR3 is TGTGCCAGCAGCCCAGGGATTGGGGGCCATCAGCCCCAGCATTTT.

This clonotype was observed a handful of times. The chain joins TRBV14 to TRBJ2-1; 8 bases match TRBD2. V gave up 4 bases and J gave up 0 bases; unmatched junction bases: 8. This CDR3 comprises 17 residues. CDR1 and CDR2 (germline): SGHDN, FVKESK. The CDR3 protein is CASSRGTRPSSYNEQFF. The CDR3 nucleotides are TGTGCCAGCAGCCGCGGGACTAGACCTAGCTCCTACAATGAGCAGTTCTTC.

This clonotype was found many times. The chain carries TRBV9 and TRBJ1-2; no clear D gene. The V gene lost 3 bases and the J gene lost 2 bases, with 2 bases spanning the gap. This CDR3 spans 11 amino acids. Germline lookup yields CDR1 SGDLS and CDR2 YYNGEE. The CDR3 bases are TGTGCCAGCAGCGACAACTATGGCTACACCTTC. It specifies CASSDNYGYTF.

The V gene is TRBV6-6, the J gene TRBJ1-5, with 8 bases identical to TRBD1. CDR1 and CDR2 from the germline V gene are MNHNY and SVGAGI (reference sequence). The CDR3 is 15 amino acids. The V and J ends lost 6 bases and 7 bases, in that order; junction bases with no gene match: 11. CDR3 nucleotides: TGTGCCAGCAGACCTGGACAGGGAGGACCCCAGCCCCAGCATTTT. Protein sequence: CASRPGQGGPQPQHF.

As regards this clonotype: This may come from a read error, since a much larger clone is one base off. This CDR3 reads CASSLAGFEQYF. The CDR3 DNA is TGTGCCAGCAGCTTAGCAGGGTTCGAGCAGTACTTC. The genes are TRBV7-2 and TRBJ2-7, with D unresolved. CDR3 length equals 12 residues. Trimming pared 0 bases from V and 6 bases from J, leaving 6 bases between. Germline V CDR1 and CDR2: SGHTA, FQGNSA.

This clonotype was counted only a few times. The chain joins TRBV20-1 to TRBJ1-6, with 7 nucleotides matching TRBD1. V lost 0 bases and J lost 10; bases outside the gene matches: 9. This CDR3 has 15 residues. Germline V gene lookup returns CDR1 DFQATT and CDR2 SNEGSKA (reference sequence). CDR3 residues: CSARDSQKGGSPLHF. The CDR3 nucleotides read TGCAGTGCTAGAGATTCACAAAAAGGGGGCTCACCCCTCCACTTT.